The 21 T cell receptor beta chains presented below share a single source sample, sequenced in a study of technical replicates of blood from four donors (dated by TCRdb to the late 2010s). The protocol used for the library was the immunoSEQ multiplex PCR assay. The source is immuneACCESS, and TCRdb retained only in-frame sequences with V and J called. Part of the clones is not carried over; for the studies checked, unresolved V genes explain less than half of this, and the remainder is unexplained. This sample gives fewer than 60,000 clones in total; nearly 95% of them show up just once. Around 3.2% of the sample is taken by the ten largest. Sequenced: PBMCs. The receptors were gathered from a human donor in good health. Some clones in this sample may be carry-over from other donors' samples.

This chain joins TRBV7-9 and TRBJ1-5, with D possibly matching TRBD1 (5 bases). Germline values: CDR1 SEHNR, CDR2 FQNEAQ (reference sequence). This CDR3 region has 16 residues. V lost 5 bases to trimming and J lost 7 bases, with 21 bases between them. The CDR3: CASSPPWGGAPQPQHF. The CDR3, as DNA: TGTGCCAGCAGCCCGCCCTGGGGAGGGGCCCCCCAGCCCCAGCATTTT.

The chain joins TRBV4-3 to TRBJ1-2, with D maybe TRBD1 (5 bases). CDR3 size: 13 residues. The V end was cut by 0 bases, the J end by 5 bases, with 7 bases between. From germline, CDR1 is LGHNA and CDR2 YSLEER. The CDR3 sequence: CASSQERQYGYTF. CDR3 coding DNA: TGCGCCAGCAGCCAAGAAAGACAGTATGGCTACACCTTC.

The chain has TRBV4-3 and TRBJ2-7; the D gene is possibly TRBD2 (6 bases). Germline V lookup: CDR1 LGHNA, CDR2 YSLEER. V lost 1 base, J lost 0 bases, and 13 bases lay in between. This CDR3 comprises 16 residues. In nucleotides, the CDR3 is TGCGCCAGCAGCCAAGTGTTTGGGGGGAGCTCCTACGAGCAGTACTTC. Translation: CASSQVFGGSSYEQYF.

The chain couples TRBV4-2 to TRBJ1-4; maybe TRBD1 (5 bases). This CDR3 comprises 15 residues. Per germline, CDR1 LGHNA and CDR2 YNFKEQ. The V and J ends lost 0 bases and 7 bases respectively, with 12 bases between them. The CDR3 region has the DNA TGTGCCAGCAGCCAAGAAAGCGGGGGGGGTGAAAAACTGTTTTTT. Translated, it gives CASSQESGGGEKLFF.

J is TRBJ2-3 and V is TRBV27; TRBD2 might be the D (5 bases). This CDR3 has 15 residues. Trimming cost V 6 bases and J 5 bases, with 18 bases left between them. Per germline, CDR1 MNHEY and CDR2 SMNVEV (reference sequence). The DNA of the CDR3 is TGTGCCAGCAGAGAGGCGTGGCCGAGGGTAGATACGCAGTATTTT. Its protein is CASREAWPRVDTQYF.

This clone was seen more than once but under ten times. The J gene is TRBJ1-6, the V gene TRBV2, with 7 bases that match TRBD1. This CDR3 contains 14 residues. With 6 bases clipped from V and 7 bases from J, the junction kept 6 bases outside the gene matches. Germline V CDR1 and CDR2: SNHLY, FYNNEI. CDR3 region: CASREQGYNSPLHF. The CDR3 DNA reads TGTGCCAGCAGGGAACAGGGGTACAATTCACCCCTCCACTTT.

The genes are TRBV28 and TRBJ1-6; D unresolved. Per the germline V gene, CDR1 is MDHEN and CDR2 is SYDVKM. The V end lost 6 bases, the J end lost 4 bases, and 10 bases lay between the germline ends. The CDR3 length is 14 residues. Here the CDR3 reads CASSPELYNSPLHF. Written as DNA, the CDR3 is TGTGCCAGCAGCCCTGAGTTGTATAATTCACCCCTCCACTTT.

The sample holds one count of this clone. J is TRBJ1-2 and V is TRBV7-3, with 7 positions matching TRBD1. Germline trimming cut 4 bases from V and 6 bases from J; bases unmatched to any gene: 8. Germline CDR1 is SGHTA and CDR2 is FQGTGA. This CDR3 contains 14 residues. The CDR3 loop is CASSSDRAGDGYTF. DNA of the CDR3: TGTGCCAGCAGCTCCGACAGGGCCGGCGATGGCTACACCTTC.

The chain links TRBV18 to TRBJ1-2; D gene ambiguous. CDR1 is KGHSH and CDR2 is LQKENI in the germline V gene. The ends were cut back, 8 bases at V and 7 bases at J, with 20 bases in the middle. The CDR3 has 14 amino acids. This CDR3 reads CASTAPGSIGGYTF. For the CDR3, the DNA is TGTGCCAGCACTGCCCCGGGGTCTATAGGTGGCTACACCTTC.

The chain joins TRBV10-3 to TRBJ2-7, with 7 bases aligning to TRBD2. Looked up from germline, CDR1 is ENHRY and CDR2 is SYGVKD. V was pared by 3 bases and J by 3 bases, with 2 bases of the junction left unmatched. The CDR3 is 13 amino acids. The CDR3 loop is CAISEKRDYEQYF. The DNA for the CDR3 is TGTGCCATCAGTGAAAAGCGGGACTACGAGCAGTACTTC.

The chain couples TRBV5-1 to TRBJ2-1; 7 bases fit TRBD2. V gave up 0 bases and J gave up 6 bases; unmatched junction bases: 6. The CDR3 runs 15 residues. The germline gives CDR1 SGHRS, CDR2 YFSETQ. The CDR3 sequence is CASSLAAGLTNEQFF. The CDR3 DNA follows: TGCGCCAGCAGCTTGGCAGCGGGGCTAACCAATGAGCAGTTCTTC.

The chain links TRBV7-6 to TRBJ2-2, with D perhaps matching TRBD1 (5 bases). This CDR3 comprises 14 residues. Between the trimmed V and J ends, which lost 6 bases and 1 base, there was a span of 9 bases. The germline V gene encodes CDR1 SGHVS and CDR2 FNYEAQ. This CDR3 is CASRSTGNTGELFF. The CDR3 DNA reads TGTGCCAGCAGATCTACAGGGAACACCGGGGAGCTGTTTTTT.

The chain combines TRBV19 with TRBJ1-2; 8 nucleotides match TRBD1. The CDR3 has 16 amino acids. The germline V gene encodes CDR1 LNHDA and CDR2 SQIVND (reference sequence). Trimming cost V 3 bases and J 0 bases; bases outside gene matches: 6. The CDR3 DNA follows: TGTGCCAGTAGTATGGGGAGGGACAGGACTAACTATGGCTACACCTTC. This sequence encodes CASSMGRDRTNYGYTF. The full variable domain, its missing parts supplied by reference TRBV19 and TRBJ1-2, is DGGITQSPKYLFRKEGQNVTLSCEQNLNHDAMYWYRQDPGQGLRLIYYSQIVNDFQKGDIAEGYSVSREKKESFPLTVTSAQKNPTAFYLCASSMGRDRTNYGYTFGSGTRLTVV.

The chain has TRBV6-5 and TRBJ2-1; possibly TRBD1 for D (6 bases). The CDR3 is 15 residues long. The germline V and J ends were trimmed by 5 bases and 0 bases, with 11 bases remaining between them. The germline V gene encodes CDR1 MNHEY and CDR2 SVGAGI. CDR3 sequence (DNA): TGTGCCAGCAGTAACACGGACAGCTCCTACAATGAGCAGTTCTTC. Residues: CASSNTDSSYNEQFF.

The chain is built from TRBV21-1 and TRBJ2-5; the table's TRBD1 call for D was not verified on the DNA. TRBV21-1 is labeled a pseudogene. This CDR3 has 16 amino acids. The CDR3 DNA reads TGTGCCAGCAGCAAAGAAGGGACAAAATTCCAAGAGACCCAGTACTTC. This sequence encodes CASSKEGTKFQETQYF.

This chain connects TRBV30 to TRBJ1-5; TRBD1 is a possible D gene (6 bases). The V gene lost 2 bases and the J gene lost 0 bases, with 8 bases spanning the gap. Germline lookup yields CDR1 GTSNPN and CDR2 SVGIG (reference sequence). CDR3 size: 14 residues. The CDR3 reads CAWSRTASNQPQHF. Written as DNA, the CDR3 is TGTGCCTGGAGTAGGACAGCTAGCAATCAGCCCCAGCATTTT.

This clone occurred once. The CDR3 DNA reads as TGTGCCAGCAGTTACCGGACAGGGGGATTGTACGAGCAGTACTTC. Translated, it gives CASSYRTGGLYEQYF. The V and J genes are TRBV6-5 and TRBJ2-7; 10 bases match TRBD1. Germline V lookup: CDR1 MNHEY, CDR2 SVGAGI. The CDR3 loop spans 15 amino acids. Unmatched junction bases numbered 5, after V lost 2 bases and J lost 4 bases.

This clone was detected once. The chain has TRBV9 and TRBJ1-2; 8 bases map to TRBD1. Trimming cost V 4 bases and J 3 bases; bases outside gene matches: 8. This CDR3 contains 15 residues. Germline V lookup: CDR1 SGDLS, CDR2 YYNGEE. This CDR3 is CASSPAPTGDYGYTF. The CDR3 nucleotides are TGTGCCAGCAGCCCGGCCCCGACAGGGGACTATGGCTACACCTTC.

This chain connects TRBV10-3 to TRBJ1-2; unclear D gene. Per germline, CDR1 ENHRY and CDR2 SYGVKD. V lost 0 bases to trimming and J lost 4 bases, with 6 bases between them. This CDR3 is 13 amino acids long. The CDR3 sequence: CAISESPFYGYTF. CDR3 in DNA: TGTGCCATCAGTGAGTCCCCATTCTATGGCTACACCTTC.

The chain is built from TRBV5-4 and TRBJ1-3; possible D gene TRBD1, 6 bases. V was clipped by 0 bases and J by 0 bases, with 13 bases between them. Per germline, CDR1 SGHNT and CDR2 YYREEE (reference sequence). The CDR3 totals 17 residues. The CDR3 nucleotides are TGTGCCAGCAGCTTGGGCAGGGGCGTATACTCTGGAAACACCATATATTTT. This translates into CASSLGRGVYSGNTIYF.

The V and J genes are TRBV6-1 and TRBJ2-7; 10 bases map to TRBD1. The V segment lost 5 bases and the J segment 2 bases; nucleotides outside the gene matches: 6. This CDR3 has 15 residues. Per germline, CDR1 MNHNS and CDR2 SASEGT. Written as DNA, the CDR3 is TGTGCCAGCAGTCCGGGACAGGGGATCGCCTACGAGCAGTACTTC. This encodes CASSPGQGIAYEQYF.